The table lists the clone carrying this TCR beta chain with a few counts. Its antigen is not known. These data come from a study of cytomegalovirus exposure and HLA in healthy donors. Study context: Previous work identified 120 million or so unique TCR beta sequences from around 170 million T cells. The study's findings and limits: A later analysis showed TCR association rates differing by HLA locus, peaking at DRB1 and lowest at HLA-C. In a later analysis, the majority of CMV-associated beta chains seemingly showed HLA restriction. Per a later analysis, HLA-associated TCR beta chains showed more clonal expansion than other, equally common TCR beta chains.

PCR primers comprised 60 Vbeta and 13 Jbeta primers. Using immunoSEQ multiplex PCR, the repertoire was profiled, and TCRdb retains in-frame clones only, with some absent. The repertoire consists of about 110,000 clones, with about two thirds occurring once and the leading ten covering about 0.8%. The CDR3 is 14 residues long. The V segment lost 5 bases and the J segment 6 bases; nucleotides outside the gene matches: 5. Germline V gives CDR1 SEHNR, CDR2 FQNEAQ (reference sequence). V gene TRBV7-9 combines with J gene TRBJ1-4, with TRBD1 matching over 8 bases. The sequence came from a boy aged 10-17 years in good health and CMV-seronegative. The source material was PBMCs. CDR3 nucleotides: TGTGCCAGCAGCCCCAGGGGGCAGTATGAAAAACTGTTTTTT. It yields the protein CASSPRGQYEKLFF. Drawing the rest from reference TRBV7-9 and TRBJ1-4, the complete variable domain is DTGVSQNPRHKITKRGQNVTFRCDPISEHNRLYWYRQTLGQGPEFLTYFQNEAQLEKSRLLSDRFSAERPKGSFSTLEIQRTEQGDSAMYLCASSPRGQYEKLFFGSGTQLSVL.